Each of the 26 T cell receptor beta chains below was sequenced from the same sample in a study of T cell responses to AZD1222 COVID-19 vaccine. The table came from immunoSEQ multiplex PCR; TCRdb's copy has only in-frame clones and leaves some out. The sample includes some 170,000 clones, 85% to 90% of them seen just once. The sample in question was peripheral blood, obtained on day 0 of AZD1222 vaccination. All receptors derive from an adult in good health.

Here the CDR3 reads CASSITSGNIQYF. DNA for the CDR3: TGTGCCAGTAGTATAACTTCTGGGAACATTCAGTACTTC. The chain couples TRBV19 to TRBJ2-4; D gene ambiguous. The CDR3 covers 13 residues. Deletions cut 2 bases from V and 7 bases from J, with 9 bases between. The germline V gene encodes CDR1 LNHDA and CDR2 SQIVND (reference sequence). Using reference TRBV19 and TRBJ2-4 for the parts outside the CDR3, the full variable domain is DGGITQSPKYLFRKEGQNVTLSCEQNLNHDAMYWYRQDPGQGLRLIYYSQIVNDFQKGDIAEGYSVSREKKESFPLTVTSAQKNPTAFYLCASSITSGNIQYFGAGTRLSVL.

The chain employs TRBV19 and TRBJ1-2, with D perhaps matching TRBD1 (5 bases). This CDR3 has 13 residues. CDR1 is LNHDA, CDR2 SQIVND, per germline (reference sequence). The V and J ends lost 10 bases and 0 bases respectively, with 12 bases between them. CDR3 nucleotide sequence: TGTGCCACTACTCGACAGTCTAACTATGGCTACACCTTC. Its translation: CATTRQSNYGYTF.

The chain uses TRBV3-1 (or the pseudogene TRBV3-2) and TRBJ1-2; D perhaps matches TRBD1 (5 bases). Trimming removed 3 bases from V and 5 bases from J, with 13 bases in between. There are 14 residues in the CDR3. CDR1 and CDR2 from the germline V gene are LGHDT and YNNKEL (reference sequence). CDR3 loop: CASSHSDSGYGYTF. As DNA, the CDR3 is TGTGCCAGCAGCCACTCAGACAGTGGGTATGGCTACACCTTC.

The genes are TRBV4-3 and TRBJ1-3, with D perhaps TRBD1 (5 bases). The CDR3 covers 17 residues. The V end lost 1 base, the J end lost 0 bases, and 13 bases lay between the germline ends. The germline V gene encodes CDR1 LGHNA and CDR2 YSLEER. The CDR3 coding sequence is TGCGCCAGCAGCCAAGTCCTGGGGGACGGCTCTGGAAACACCATATATTTT. Its translation is CASSQVLGDGSGNTIYF.

This clone was detected once. At one of its ends the junction is not consistent with the germline gene, which may arise from a read error. V is TRBV27 and J is TRBJ2-7; TRBD2 aligns across 16 bases. Germline V gene data show CDR1 as MNHEY and CDR2 as SMNVEV (reference sequence). The CDR3 consists of 14 residues. The CDR3 is CASSSSFGTSGRDF. CDR3 in DNA: TGTGCCAGCAGTTCCTCGTTCGGGACTAGCGGGAGGGACTTC.

The table lists this clone with a count of one. This sequence joins TRBV6-5 and TRBJ1-6; D unresolved. V shed 6 bases and J shed 4 bases, with 7 bases lying between them. There are 13 residues in the CDR3. Germline CDR1 and CDR2: MNHEY and SVGAGI. The chain's CDR3 is CASSEYYNSPLHF. The CDR3 DNA reads as TGTGCCAGCAGCGAGTATTATAATTCACCCCTCCACTTT.

CDR3: CASSQNKQGANYGYTF. The CDR3 DNA reads TGTGCCAGCAGTCAAAATAAACAGGGGGCCAACTATGGCTACACCTTC. This chain uses TRBV11-1 with TRBJ1-2, with 9 bases identical to TRBD1. V gave up 6 bases and J gave up 2 bases; unmatched junction bases: 10. Germline V CDR1 and CDR2: SGHAT, FQDESV (reference sequence). This CDR3 is built from 16 residues.

V usage is TRBV7-2 and J usage is TRBJ2-7, with 8 nucleotides matching TRBD1. Germline-derived CDR1 and CDR2 are SGHTA and FQGNSA. J was trimmed by 3 bases and V by 1 base; bases with no gene match: 2. The CDR3 sequence is 14 residues long. The CDR3 region has the DNA TGTGCCAGCAGCTTAGGAGGGACAGGCTACGAGCAGTACTTC. Encoded protein: CASSLGGTGYEQYF.

The genes are TRBV7-3 and TRBJ2-2; 13 nucleotides match TRBD2. This CDR3 is built from 16 residues. Germline V CDR1 and CDR2: SGHTA, FQGTGA. V was clipped by 5 bases and J by 1 base; unmatched bases: 1. The CDR3 coding sequence is TGTGCCAGCAGCCGGACTAGCGGGGGGAACACCGGGGAGCTGTTTTTT. Translated, it gives CASSRTSGGNTGELFF.

Of note for this clone: Additional DNA sequences in this sample encode the identical CDR3. The chain recombines TRBV28 with TRBJ1-5, with a tentative D call TRBD1 (6 bases). The CDR3 contains 12 residues. V lost 4 bases and J lost 6, with 7 bases in between. Germline lookup yields CDR1 MDHEN and CDR2 SYDVKM. The CDR3 reads CASSSGVQPQHF. DNA for the CDR3: TGTGCCAGCAGTTCAGGGGTTCAGCCCCAGCATTTT. The full variable domain, with the rest looked up from reference TRBV28 and TRBJ1-5, is DVKVTQSSRYLVKRTGEKVFLECVQDMDHENMFWYRQDPGLGLRLIYFSYDVKMKEKGDIPEGYSVSREKKERFSLILESASTNQTSMYLCASSSGVQPQHFGDGTRLSIL.

The chain carries TRBV12-3 or TRBV12-4 and TRBJ1-6; D call uncertain. Trimming pared 6 bases from V and 7 bases from J, leaving 7 bases between. The CDR3 has 12 amino acids. The CDR3 region is CASSRENSPLHF. The CDR3 nucleotides are TGTGCCAGCAGCCGAGAGAATTCACCCCTCCACTTT.

This rearrangement joins TRBV9 to TRBJ2-6; no clear D gene. Trimming took 0 bases from V and 0 from J, leaving 1 base between them. Germline V gene sequence: CDR1 SGDLS, CDR2 YYNGEE. The length of the CDR3 is 14 residues. Here the CDR3 reads CASSVASGANVLTF. CDR3 in DNA: TGTGCCAGCAGCGTAGCCTCTGGGGCCAACGTCCTGACTTTC.

The chain couples TRBV6-4 to TRBJ2-7; 9 bases are shared with TRBD2. Per the germline V gene, CDR1 is MRHNA and CDR2 is SNTAGT. The CDR3 has 14 amino acids. The V segment lost 6 bases and the J segment 5 bases; nucleotides outside the gene matches: 8. The CDR3 bases are TGTGCCAGCAGGAGCATCCGCGGGGGGGACGAGCAGTACGTC. Its translation: CASRSIRGGDEQYV.

J is TRBJ1-5 and V is TRBV12-3 or TRBV12-4; D unresolved. The V end was cut by 1 base, the J end by 7 bases, with 8 bases between. The CDR3 contains 13 residues. Written as DNA, the CDR3 is TGTGCCAGCAGTTTAGGCCTCAAACAGCCCCAGCATTTT. Amino acids: CASSLGLKQPQHF.

The table lists this clone with a count of one. The gene calls are TRBV23-1 and TRBJ2-3; D unclear. TRBV23-1 carries the ORF label, with uncertain function. V was trimmed by 6 bases and J by 2 bases, leaving 6 bases between them. The CDR3 is made up of 12 amino acids. In DNA form, the CDR3 reads TGCGCCAGCAGCCCTGTCACAGATACGCAGTATTTT. Amino acid sequence: CASSPVTDTQYF.

V gene TRBV7-2 combines with J gene TRBJ2-3, with 7 bases identical to TRBD2. J gave up 5 bases and V 5 bases, and 7 bases lay outside the gene matches. The CDR3 spans 14 residues. Germline-derived CDR1 and CDR2 are SGHTA and FQGNSA. In DNA form, the CDR3 reads TGTGCCAGCAGCCTCGGACTAGTGGGAGATACGCAGTATTTT. Amino acid sequence: CASSLGLVGDTQYF.

Written as DNA, the CDR3 is TGCGCCAGCAGCCGGGGGAGTCGGGATACCTACGAGCAGTACTTC. Protein sequence: CASSRGSRDTYEQYF. The chain links TRBV5-1 to TRBJ2-7, with D possibly being TRBD2 (6 bases). Germline V gene lookup returns CDR1 SGHRS and CDR2 YFSETQ. V was shortened by 4 bases and J by 2 bases, with 16 bases between the two germline ends. The CDR3 extends over 15 amino acids.

The V call is TRBV12-3 or TRBV12-4, the J call TRBJ1-1; 8 positions agree with TRBD1. The CDR3 consists of 12 residues. Unmatched junction bases numbered 3, after V lost 7 bases and J lost 5 bases. The DNA of the CDR3 is TGTGCCAGCACCAGGACAGGGACTGAAGCTTTCTTT. Translation: CASTRTGTEAFF.

This chain uses TRBV30 with TRBJ2-7; 8 nucleotides agree with TRBD1. Germline assignment: CDR1 GTSNPN and CDR2 SVGIG (reference sequence). The CDR3 has 15 amino acids. Germline trimming cut 3 bases from V and 0 bases from J; bases unmatched to any gene: 7. Written as DNA, the CDR3 is TGTGCCTGGAGCCGCGGACAGGGTTTCTCCTACGAGCAGTACGTC. It codes for CAWSRGQGFSYEQYV.

This rearrangement joins TRBV7-9 to TRBJ1-5; 10 bases line up with TRBD1. The CDR3 sequence is 18 residues long. V was pared by 5 bases and J by 4 bases, with 14 bases of the junction left unmatched. Germline assignment: CDR1 SEHNR and CDR2 FQNEAQ (reference sequence). As DNA, the CDR3 is TGTGCCAGCAGCCGCGTTTTGACAGGGGGCTTGGCTAATCAGCCCCAGCATTTT. Translation gives CASSRVLTGGLANQPQHF.

This chain uses TRBV5-1 with TRBJ2-5, with 9 positions matching TRBD2. Germline-derived CDR1 and CDR2 are SGHRS and YFSETQ. V gave up 5 bases and J gave up 1 base; unmatched junction bases: 6. CDR3 length: 15 amino acids. The CDR3 spells CASSGSGSAQETQYF. The CDR3 DNA reads as TGCGCCAGCAGTGGTAGCGGGAGCGCCCAAGAGACCCAGTACTTC.

This chain connects TRBV6-6 to TRBJ2-1, with D perhaps matching TRBD1 (5 bases). Trimming removed 5 bases at V and 4 bases at J, with 6 bases between. The CDR3 length is 12 residues. Germline-derived CDR1 and CDR2 are MNHNY and SVGAGI (reference sequence). The CDR3 DNA sequence: TGTGCCAGCAGTGGACAATACAATGAGCAGTTCTTC. Amino acids: CASSGQYNEQFF.

This chain connects TRBV6-5 to TRBJ1-5; D might be TRBD1 (6 bases). This CDR3 has 15 residues. V gave up 3 bases and J gave up 2 bases, with 11 bases separating them. Germline assignment: CDR1 MNHEY and CDR2 SVGAGI. The CDR3 loop reads CASSYSGVGNQPQHF. CDR3 bases: TGTGCCAGCAGTTATTCAGGGGTTGGCAATCAGCCCCAGCATTTT.

The chain couples TRBV5-1 to TRBJ1-2; D gene ambiguous. Germline V gene data show CDR1 as SGHRS and CDR2 as YFSETQ. With 0 bases removed from V and 4 bases from J, the gap between germline ends came to 10 bases. This CDR3 contains 14 residues. For the CDR3, the DNA is TGCGCCAGCAGCTTGGGACAAGACCGCTATGGCTACACCTTC. It is translated as CASSLGQDRYGYTF.

V gene TRBV5-4 combines with J gene TRBJ2-5; D gene unclear. Germline-derived CDR1 and CDR2 are SGHNT and YYREEE (reference sequence). V dropped 0 bases and J dropped 3 bases, with 15 bases sitting between them. The CDR3 length is 16 residues. The CDR3 loop is CASSLALRRGEETQYF. The CDR3 DNA reads as TGTGCCAGCAGCTTGGCCTTGCGGCGCGGAGAAGAGACCCAGTACTTC.

The chain carries TRBV7-2 and TRBJ2-1, with TRBD1 matching over 7 bases. The CDR3 runs to 12 residues. Germline values: CDR1 SGHTA, CDR2 FQGNSA. V shed 4 bases, J shed 8 bases, and the junction held 2 bases outside the gene matches. Written as DNA, the CDR3 is TGTGCCAGCAGCTCACAGGGGCATGAGCAGTTCTTC. This sequence encodes CASSSQGHEQFF.